These 2 T cell receptor beta chains originate from one sample sequenced in a study of memory CD4+ T cells and cytomegalovirus serostatus. Method: immunoSEQ multiplex PCR; TCRdb's copy keeps in-frame clones and lacks some. The sample has about 44,000 clones; less than 85% are singletons. Single viable CD3+CD4+CD8-CD45RO+ cells were sorted as the memory CD4+ T cells. Input material: memory CD4+ T cells from blood. The source is an adult in good health and CMV-seronegative.

This chain links TRBV11-2 with TRBJ1-3; D call uncertain. V gave up 3 bases and J gave up 1 base, with 7 bases separating them. Germline CDR1 is SGHAT and CDR2 is FQNNGV. This CDR3 has 14 residues. The CDR3 spells CASSFTGSGNTIYF. CDR3 bases: TGTGCCAGCAGCTTCACGGGGTCTGGAAACACCATATATTTT.

The gene calls are TRBV7-6 and TRBJ2-3; 10 bases agree with TRBD2. This CDR3 spans 16 amino acids. CDR1 is SGHVS and CDR2 is FNYEAQ in the germline V gene. V shed 6 bases and J 8 bases; nucleotides not matched to a gene: 14. The CDR3 here is CASSLSGGGRVGTQYF. The CDR3 DNA reads as TGTGCCAGCAGTTTAAGCGGGGGGGGCCGGGTAGGTACGCAGTATTTT. The whole variable domain, filled in from reference TRBV7-6 and TRBJ2-3, reads GAGVSQSPRYKVTKRGQDVALRCDPISGHVSLYWYRQALGQGPEFLTYFNYEAQQDKSGLPNDRFSAERPEGSISTLTIQRTEQRDSAMYRCASSLSGGGRVGTQYFGPGTRLTVL.